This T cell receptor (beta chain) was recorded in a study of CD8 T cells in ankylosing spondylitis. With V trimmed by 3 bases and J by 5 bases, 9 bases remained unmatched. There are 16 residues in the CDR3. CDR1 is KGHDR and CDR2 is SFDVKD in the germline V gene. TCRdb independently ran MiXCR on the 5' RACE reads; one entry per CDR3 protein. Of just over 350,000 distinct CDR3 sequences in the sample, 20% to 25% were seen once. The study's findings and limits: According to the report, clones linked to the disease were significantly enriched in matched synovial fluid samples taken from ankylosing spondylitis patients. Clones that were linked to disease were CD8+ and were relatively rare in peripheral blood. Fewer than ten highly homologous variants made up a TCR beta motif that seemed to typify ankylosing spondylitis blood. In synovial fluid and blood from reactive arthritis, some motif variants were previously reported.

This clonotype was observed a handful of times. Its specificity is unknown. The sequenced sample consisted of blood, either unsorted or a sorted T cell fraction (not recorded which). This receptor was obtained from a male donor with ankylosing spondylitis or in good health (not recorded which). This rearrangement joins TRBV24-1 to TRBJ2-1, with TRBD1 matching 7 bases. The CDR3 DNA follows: TGTGCCACCAGTGATCGACAGGGTCTGGGGAACAATGAGCAGTTCTTC. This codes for CATSDRQGLGNNEQFF.